This T cell receptor beta chain was profiled in a study of vaccination and CD4 T cells after COVID-19. CD4+ T cells that had been cultured provided DNA sequenced with the Oncomine TCR Beta short-read assay. Genomic DNA extraction was carried out from cultured CD4+ T cells. TCRdb re-called the PCR reads with MiXCR, one entry per CDR3 protein. This table holds over 8,500 distinct CDR3 sequences, under 30% found once. Treatment: approximately 11-day PBMC culture with coronavirus spike peptide pools or control peptides (ViraFEST assay). One should note that the unexposed donor's CD4+ T cells were collected before the COVID-19 pandemic (2011-2018). After around ten days of culture, CD4+ T cells were negatively selected. The CDR3 extends over 13 amino acids. Trimming left V 5 bases short and J 8 bases short, with 12 bases between. Germline-derived CDR1 and CDR2 are SGHVT and SQSDAQ. With regard to this clonotype: Its antigen is currently unknown.

The V gene is TRBV7-4, the J gene TRBJ1-4; no reliable D call. The specimen sequenced was CD4+ T cells from blood, cultured in vitro. This TCR was recovered from a human donor in good health. CDR3 in amino acids: CASSLDGREKLFF. The CDR3 region has the DNA TGTGCCAGCAGCCTTGACGGGCGGGAAAAACTGTTTTTT.